The sequence of this TCR beta chain was determined in a study of follicular helper T cells after annual influenza vaccination. Study-level background: Blood was drawn on days 0, 7 and 28 after vaccination.

Germline loops: CDR1 LGHNA, CDR2 YNFKEQ. Trimming cost V 0 bases and J 5 bases, with 16 bases left between them. The CDR3 extends over 16 amino acids. TCRB was sequenced at Survey level resolution. TCRdb keeps only in-frame clones here, not all; method: immunoSEQ multiplex PCR. Altogether about 15,000 clones are present, about 78% being singletons, with the ten largest covering 0.45% to 0.5%. Time point defined: 2014-2015 season, pre-vaccination. Donors were community-dwelling with no influenza vaccine in the prior 6 months. Blood volume per time point ranged from 40 to 100 mL. The clonotype originates from an adult who received the influenza vaccine. This chain joins TRBV4-2 and TRBJ2-5, with D perhaps being TRBD1 or TRBD2 (6 bases each). The sequenced sample was CXCR5- memory CD4+ T cells sorted from blood, obtained on the day of influenza vaccination. The CDR3 nucleotides read TGTGCCAGCAGCCAAGATGGGACAAGGAGGGAGGAGACCCAGTACTTC. This sequence encodes CASSQDGTRREETQYF.